Shown below are 31 T cell receptor beta chains from a single sample sequenced in a study of T cells in Graves' hyperthyroidism and ophthalmopathy (dated by TCRdb to the late 2010s). Library construction relied on multiplex PCR. Sequencing used an Illumina HiSeq 2000. Amplification of TCR beta CDR3 regions was carried out from RNA transcripts. For the first round of RT-PCR on the TCR CDR3, the HTBI primer set was used together with the Qiagen OneStep RT-PCR kit. In-frame beta chains were kept once TCRdb had trimmed the public reads at Q25 with fastp and called clones with MiXCR. Rows merge per CDR3 protein into single entries with the most common DNA and genes. The sample contains 300,000 to 450,000 distinct CDR3 sequences, approximately 14% of them found a single time. Around a quarter of the sample rests with the top ten. Material: blood. Receptor source: a woman between 18 and 29 years old with Graves' hyperthyroidism that later progressed to Graves' ophthalmopathy.

This clonotype was found a few times. The V call is TRBV20-1, the J call TRBJ1-2, with a tentative D call TRBD1 (5 bases). Germline V gene data show CDR1 as DFQATT and CDR2 as SNEGSKA (reference sequence). Trimming took off 0 bases at V and 6 bases at J, with 17 bases between the two ends. The CDR3 sequence is 15 residues long. For the CDR3, the DNA is TGCAGTGCTAGAGATCTTAACAGGCTAGGCGATGGCTACACCTTC. It yields the protein CSARDLNRLGDGYTF.

This clonotype was picked up many times. The V and J genes are TRBV6-1 and TRBJ2-7, with 14 bases aligning to TRBD2. The ends lost 6 bases at V and 0 bases at J; junction bases unmatched: 19. Germline V gene sequence: CDR1 MNHNS, CDR2 SASEGT. The CDR3 is 21 amino acids. The CDR3 protein is CASSQNPVRRLAGGYSYEQYF. CDR3 sequence (DNA): TGTGCCAGCAGCCAGAATCCGGTAAGGCGACTAGCGGGAGGGTACTCCTACGAGCAGTACTTC.

Ten or more counts support this clonotype. J is TRBJ1-1 and V is TRBV4-1, with 8 bases fitting TRBD1. CDR1 MGHRA and CDR2 YSYEKL come from the germline V gene. The CDR3 has 16 residues. V lost 0 bases, J lost 3 bases, and 6 bases stayed unmatched. CDR3 region: CASSQDQGAWYTEAFF. The CDR3 coding sequence is TGCGCCAGCAGCCAAGATCAGGGGGCGTGGTACACTGAAGCTTTCTTT.

This clonotype showed up many times. V usage is TRBV7-3 and J usage is TRBJ2-3, with TRBD2 matching 14 bases. This CDR3 has 16 residues. Trimming cost V 3 bases and J 3 bases; bases outside gene matches: 2. CDR1 is SGHTA, CDR2 FQGTGA, per germline. CDR3 sequence (DNA): TGTGCCAGCAGCTTGGGGACTAGCGGGAGAACAGATACGCAGTATTTT. Translating it yields CASSLGTSGRTDTQYF.

The chain has TRBV7-9 and TRBJ2-3; 13 nucleotides agree with TRBD2. The CDR3 covers 19 residues. V dropped 4 bases and J dropped 5; count of bases not matched to a gene: 15. Per the germline V gene, CDR1 is SEHNR and CDR2 is FQNEAQ (reference sequence). Written as DNA, the CDR3 is TGTGCCAGCAGCTGGACCGGGACTAGCGGGACAGAGGCCAGAGATACGCAGTATTTT. Its translation is CASSWTGTSGTEARDTQYF.

There are a few counts of this clonotype. The genes are TRBV7-9 and TRBJ2-7; maybe TRBD1 (5 bases). This CDR3 spans 14 amino acids. The V end was cut by 6 bases, the J end by 6 bases, with 18 bases between. CDR1 is SEHNR, CDR2 FQNEAQ, per germline (reference sequence). CDR3 bases: TGTGCCAGCAGTCTAACAGGTTTGCCGTCCGAGCAGTACTTC. It translates to CASSLTGLPSEQYF.

This clonotype was detected only once. The chain uses TRBV20-1 and TRBJ1-5; 8 positions agree with TRBD1. This CDR3 contains 17 residues. The V gene's germline CDR1 is DFQATT and CDR2 SNEGSKA (reference sequence). V shed 4 bases, J shed 5 bases, and the junction held 16 bases outside the gene matches. For the CDR3, the DNA is TGCAGTGCTAACATACAAAGACCAGGGGGCTTGGATCAGCCCCAGCATTTT. This codes for CSANIQRPGGLDQPQHF.

V is TRBV12-3 or TRBV12-4 and J is TRBJ1-2; 8 bases agree with TRBD1. The CDR3 sequence is 13 residues long. The ends lost 5 bases at V and 4 bases at J; junction bases unmatched: 3. CDR3 nucleotides: TGTGCCAGCAGTACAGGGGGGGGCTATGGCTACACCTTC. Its protein is CASSTGGGYGYTF.

CDR3: CASSQRRLAYTDTQYF. In DNA, the CDR3 is TGTGCCAGCAGCCAACGTCGACTAGCCTACACAGATACGCAGTATTTT. The V gene is TRBV4-2, the J gene TRBJ2-3; 7 positions agree with TRBD2. V was pared by 2 bases and J by 2 bases, with 7 bases of the junction left unmatched. This CDR3 has 16 residues. Germline CDR1 is LGHNA and CDR2 is YNFKEQ.

The chain recombines TRBV9 with TRBJ2-5, with TRBD2 matching 7 bases. The junction had 11 bases not matched to a gene; V was cut back by 0 bases and J by 9 bases. The CDR3 consists of 15 residues. Germline V CDR1 and CDR2: SGDLS, YYNGEE. The CDR3 reads CASSVAGDSRGAQYF. The CDR3 DNA follows: TGTGCCAGCAGCGTAGCGGGTGACAGCCGGGGGGCCCAGTACTTC. The full variable domain, completed using reference TRBV9 and TRBJ2-5, is DSGVTQTPKHLITATGQRVTLRCSPRSGDLSVYWYQQSLDQGLQFLIQYYNGEERAKGNILERFSAQQFPDLHSELNLSSLELGDSALYFCASSVAGDSRGAQYFGPGTRLLVL.

This clonotype was seen at least ten times. The chain recombines TRBV3-1 with TRBJ2-7; D gene ambiguous. V lost 1 base to trimming and J lost 2 bases, with 9 bases between them. The CDR3 is 14 residues long. CDR1 and CDR2 from the germline V gene are LGHDT and YNNKEL (reference sequence). The CDR3 loop is CASSQGDTPYEQYF. The CDR3 nucleotides are TGTGCCAGCAGCCAAGGAGACACACCCTACGAGCAGTACTTC.

This clonotype was picked up a small number of times. The V gene is TRBV29-1, the J gene TRBJ2-1, with D tentatively TRBD2 (5 bases). This CDR3 is built from 14 residues. The V end lost 6 bases, the J end lost 3 bases, and 15 bases lay between the germline ends. The germline V gene encodes CDR1 SQVTM and CDR2 ANQGSEA. As DNA, the CDR3 is TGCAGCGTCCTGGACTCAGGCGGCTACAATGAGCAGTTCTTC. Residues: CSVLDSGGYNEQFF.

Concerning this clonotype itself: At one end the junction does not follow the germline gene, possibly because of a read error. This chain joins TRBV20-1 and TRBJ2-3; the match to TRBD2 covers 9 bases. This CDR3 has 17 amino acids. Germline V gives CDR1 DFQATT, CDR2 SNEGSKA (reference sequence). CDR3 sequence reads: CSAQVPSGTPSTDTQYF. As DNA, the CDR3 is TGCAGTGCCCAGGTGCCTAGCGGGACCCCTAGCACAGATACTCAGTATTTT.

This chain connects TRBV6-1 to TRBJ2-2, with 8 positions matching TRBD2. This CDR3 comprises 15 residues. With 6 bases clipped from V and 3 bases from J, the junction kept 6 bases outside the gene matches. The V gene's germline CDR1 is MNHNS and CDR2 SASEGT. CDR3 sequence (DNA): TGTGCCAGCAGGTCCGGGACTAGGGACACCGGGGAGCTGTTTTTT. Translated, it gives CASRSGTRDTGELFF.

This clonotype was seen repeatedly, ten times or more. CDR3 coding DNA: TGTGCCAGCAGCTCTAGCGGGAGCTCCTACAATGAGCAGTTCTTC. The encoded protein is CASSSSGSSYNEQFF. The gene calls are TRBV28 and TRBJ2-1; 10 nucleotides line up with TRBD2. With 6 bases clipped from V and 0 bases from J, the junction kept 2 bases outside the gene matches. Germline V gene data show CDR1 as MDHEN and CDR2 as SYDVKM. This CDR3 is 15 amino acids long.

The rearrangement uses TRBV30 and TRBJ2-7; 10 bases are shared with TRBD2. Germline-derived CDR1 and CDR2 are GTSNPN and SVGIG (reference sequence). This CDR3 region has 15 residues. Trimming took 1 base from V and 2 from J; bases not matched to a gene: 5. Written as DNA, the CDR3 is TGTGCCTGGAGTGGGAGCGGGGGGGGGCCCTACGAGCAGTACTTC. Its protein product is CAWSGSGGGPYEQYF.

This clonotype was picked up many times. The J gene is TRBJ2-7, the V gene TRBV10-3; D remains unclear. V was trimmed by 5 bases and J by 1 base, leaving 9 bases between them. The CDR3 totals 13 residues. Germline V gene sequence: CDR1 ENHRY, CDR2 SYGVKD. CDR3 region: CAISPGQSYEQYF. The CDR3 DNA is TGTGCCATCAGTCCGGGCCAATCCTACGAGCAGTACTTC.

This clonotype came up many times. V usage is TRBV20-1 and J usage is TRBJ1-1; TRBD1 is a possible D gene (5 bases). The germline gives CDR1 DFQATT, CDR2 SNEGSKA (reference sequence). CDR3 length: 13 amino acids. Trimming pared 5 bases from V and 0 bases from J, leaving 10 bases between. CDR3: CSADQGMNTEAFF. CDR3 bases: TGCAGTGCTGACCAGGGAATGAACACTGAAGCTTTCTTT.

This clonotype has a count of ten or more. The chain carries TRBV5-1 and TRBJ2-1, with D perhaps given as TRBD1 or TRBD2 (5 bases each). CDR1 is SGHRS, CDR2 YFSETQ, per germline. This CDR3 region has 14 residues. V lost 2 bases and J 6 bases, leaving 12 bases between the germline ends. The CDR3 sequence: CASSLPRDANEQFF. The CDR3 DNA sequence: TGCGCCAGCAGCTTACCACGGGACGCCAATGAGCAGTTCTTC.

This clonotype was recorded at least ten times. V and J are TRBV18 and TRBJ1-5; possible D gene TRBD1, 5 bases. The CDR3 spans 18 residues. Germline V CDR1 and CDR2: KGHSH, LQKENI. V was pared by 0 bases and J by 6 bases, with 21 bases between. Here the CDR3 reads CASSPPWGYHITCQPQHF. The CDR3 coding sequence is TGTGCCAGCTCACCACCTTGGGGGTACCATATCACATGTCAGCCCCAGCATTTT. The full variable domain, with the rest looked up from reference TRBV18 and TRBJ1-5, is NAGVMQNPRHLVRRRGQEARLRCSPMKGHSHVYWYRQLPEEGLKFMVYLQKENIIDESGMPKERFSAEFPKEGPSILRIQQVVRGDSAAYFCASSPPWGYHITCQPQHFGDGTRLSIL.

CDR3: CASSNGFEAFF. As DNA, the CDR3 is TGTGCCAGCAGTAACGGGTTTGAAGCTTTCTTT. The chain combines TRBV28 with TRBJ1-1; D remains ambiguous. Trimming shortened V by 5 bases and J by 7 bases, and 8 bases separated the two germline ends. Germline V gene data show CDR1 as MDHEN and CDR2 as SYDVKM. The CDR3 totals 11 residues.

The chain has TRBV4-2 and TRBJ2-1, with TRBD2 matching over 10 bases. Germline-derived CDR1 and CDR2 are LGHNA and YNFKEQ. Trimming cost V 1 base and J 8 bases; bases outside gene matches: 8. This CDR3 comprises 16 residues. DNA for the CDR3: TGTGCCAGCAGCCAAGGCCCCCAGCGGGAGGGCTATGAGCAGTTCTTC. This sequence encodes CASSQGPQREGYEQFF.

This clonotype was picked up many times. J is TRBJ1-1 and V is TRBV29-1; a weak D match, TRBD1 (5 bases). Germline loops: CDR1 SQVTM, CDR2 ANQGSEA. V lost 7 bases to trimming and J lost 6 bases, with 18 bases between them. The CDR3 contains 13 residues. CDR3 sequence (DNA): TGCAGCGCGGGAAACAGGCTCAAGTCTGAAGCTTTCTTT. Translated, it gives CSAGNRLKSEAFF.

This clonotype showed up just a few times. A junction end diverges from the germline sequence, so it may reflect a read error. V usage is TRBV28 and J usage is TRBJ1-2; TRBD1 matches at 7 bases. This CDR3 is built from 12 residues. Germline V gene data show CDR1 as MDHEN and CDR2 as SYDVKM. The CDR3 here is CAGSTTGDAYTF. The DNA of the CDR3 is TGTGCCGGCAGCACAACAGGGGATGCCTACACCTTC.

This clonotype was detected ten times or more. The chain uses TRBV12-3 or TRBV12-4 and TRBJ2-5; D perhaps matches TRBD2 (7 bases). This CDR3 comprises 14 residues. V dropped 1 base and J dropped 3 bases, with 9 bases sitting between them. Here the CDR3 reads CASSLGGGEETQYF. The CDR3 DNA sequence: TGTGCCAGCAGTTTAGGAGGGGGGGAAGAGACCCAGTACTTC.

This clonotype was observed many times. The rearrangement joins TRBV20-1 to TRBJ2-1; D gene unclear. Germline V gives CDR1 DFQATT, CDR2 SNEGSKA (reference sequence). This CDR3 comprises 11 residues. The V and J ends lost 6 bases and 9 bases respectively, with 12 bases between them. CDR3 in amino acids: CSASWTGEQFF. CDR3 DNA sequence: TGCAGTGCCTCCTGGACGGGTGAGCAGTTCTTC.

The chain recombines TRBV5-8 with TRBJ2-7; no firm D call. The CDR3 runs 15 residues. V gave up 0 bases and J gave up 0 bases, with 10 bases separating them. Germline CDR1 SGHTS, CDR2 YDEGEE. DNA of the CDR3: TGTGCCAGCAGCTTGGAGCCTCGTAGCTCCTACGAGCAGTACTTC. Translating gives CASSLEPRSSYEQYF.

The table lists this clonotype with many counts. The rearrangement joins TRBV28 to TRBJ2-1; maybe TRBD2 (5 bases). Trimming removed 8 bases at V and 5 bases at J, with 13 bases between. The CDR3 is 13 residues long. CDR1 and CDR2 (germline): MDHEN, SYDVKM. CDR3 sequence (DNA): TGTGCCAGCTTGGCGAATAGCGACAATGAGCAGTTCTTC. It translates to CASLANSDNEQFF.

The gene calls are TRBV7-9 and TRBJ1-1, with D possibly matching TRBD1 (6 bases). The CDR3 covers 14 residues. Trimming left V 5 bases short and J 7 bases short, with 17 bases between. In germline, CDR1 is SEHNR, CDR2 FQNEAQ (reference sequence). The CDR3 sequence is CASSTATGPLEAFF. DNA of the CDR3: TGTGCCAGCAGCACAGCGACAGGTCCTCTTGAAGCTTTCTTT.

This clonotype was observed many times. This CDR3 reads CASSVLQKGLNTEAFF. The CDR3 DNA reads TGTGCCAGCAGTGTCCTCCAGAAGGGTCTGAACACTGAAGCTTTCTTT. The chain joins TRBV28 to TRBJ1-1; no clear D gene. CDR3 size: 16 residues. The germline gives CDR1 MDHEN, CDR2 SYDVKM. V was trimmed by 5 bases and J by 0 bases, leaving 16 bases between them.

The chain has TRBV10-3 and TRBJ2-1; TRBD2 agrees at 9 bases. V was clipped by 2 bases and J by 6 bases; unmatched bases: 5. This CDR3 region has 15 residues. The germline V gene has CDR1 ENHRY and CDR2 SYGVKD. CDR3: CAISEQGTSSNEQFF. CDR3 DNA: TGTGCCATCAGTGAGCAGGGGACTAGCAGCAATGAGCAGTTCTTC.